Sequencing of this TCR beta chain was carried out in a study of neoadjuvant anti-PD-1 for oral cavity cancer. Findings of the study overall: After neoadjuvant nivolumab, PBMC T cell clonality was significantly higher in non-responders than responders.

The sample's time point: after neoadjuvant nivolumab, at surgical resection. Of note for this clone: Its antigen is unidentified.

Measured with immunoSEQ multiplex PCR; TCRdb has only the in-frame clones, and not every one. The sample includes roughly 15,000 clones, about four fifths of them seen just once. This CDR3 region has 15 residues. Germline V gene sequence: CDR1 WNHNN, CDR2 SYGVQD (reference sequence). Between the trimmed V and J ends, which lost 5 bases and 0 bases, there was a span of 10 bases. V gene TRBV10-1 combines with J gene TRBJ2-2, with D perhaps matching TRBD1 (6 bases). The sequence derives from a person aged 35-79 years with oral cavity squamous cell carcinoma. This sample comprised PBMCs, obtained after nivolumab (anti-PD-1) treatment. CDR3 DNA: TGCGCCAGCAGTCCCGGGACACCGAACACCGGGGAGCTGTTTTTT. Amino acids: CASSPGTPNTGELFF.